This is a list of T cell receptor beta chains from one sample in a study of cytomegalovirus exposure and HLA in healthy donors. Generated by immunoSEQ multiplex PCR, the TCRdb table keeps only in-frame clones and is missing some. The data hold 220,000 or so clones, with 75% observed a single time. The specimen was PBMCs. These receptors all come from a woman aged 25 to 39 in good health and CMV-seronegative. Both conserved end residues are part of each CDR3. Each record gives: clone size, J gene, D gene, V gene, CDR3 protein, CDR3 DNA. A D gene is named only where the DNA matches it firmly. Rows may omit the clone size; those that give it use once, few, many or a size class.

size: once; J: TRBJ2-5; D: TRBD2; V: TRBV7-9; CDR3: CASSHTSGSKETQYF; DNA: TGTGCCAGCAGCCATACTAGCGGGAGTAAAGAGACCCAGTACTTC
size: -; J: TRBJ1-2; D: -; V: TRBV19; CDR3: CASSASRDSYGYTF; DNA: TGTGCCAGTAGTGCCTCACGGGATTCCTATGGCTACACCTTC
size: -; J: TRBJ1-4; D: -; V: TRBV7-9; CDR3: CASSLGAGSNEKLFF; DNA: TGTGCCAGCAGCTTAGGGGCCGGTTCTAATGAAAAACTGTTTTTT
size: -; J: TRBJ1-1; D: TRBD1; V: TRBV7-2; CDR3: CASSLEGQSPAFF; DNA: TGTGCCAGCAGCTTAGAGGGACAGAGTCCAGCTTTCTTT
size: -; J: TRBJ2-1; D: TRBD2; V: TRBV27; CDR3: CASSFTNPGLAWNNEQFF; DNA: TGTGCCAGCAGTTTCACCAATCCGGGACTAGCGTGGAACAATGAGCAGTTCTTC
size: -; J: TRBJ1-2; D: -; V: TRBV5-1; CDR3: CASSLRADFNYGYTF; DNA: TGCGCCAGCAGCTTGCGAGCAGACTTTAACTATGGCTACACCTTC
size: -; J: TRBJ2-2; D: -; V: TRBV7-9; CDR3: CASTPGAGELFF; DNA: TGTGCCAGCACGCCGGGGGCCGGGGAGCTGTTTTTT
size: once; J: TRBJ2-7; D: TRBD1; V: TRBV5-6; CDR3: CASSLGDRGTYEQYF; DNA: TGTGCCAGCAGCTTGGGCGACAGGGGGACCTACGAGCAGTACTTC
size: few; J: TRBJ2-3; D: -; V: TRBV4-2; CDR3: CASSRGLGEGDTQYF; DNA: TGTGCCAGCAGCCGGGGACTCGGGGAAGGGGATACGCAGTATTTT
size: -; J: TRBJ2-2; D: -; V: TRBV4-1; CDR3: CASSQARELFF; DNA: TGCGCCAGCAGCCAAGCTCGGGAGCTGTTTTTT
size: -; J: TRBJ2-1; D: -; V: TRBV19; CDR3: CASSKDTLSRSYNEQFF; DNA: TGTGCCAGTAGTAAGGACACCTTGTCGCGCTCCTACAATGAGCAGTTCTTC
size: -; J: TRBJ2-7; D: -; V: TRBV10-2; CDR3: CASSESRTAYEQYF; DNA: TGCGCCAGCAGTGAGTCCCGGACAGCCTACGAGCAGTACTTC
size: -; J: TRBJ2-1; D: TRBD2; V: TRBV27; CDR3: CASRRLADYNEQFF; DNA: TGTGCCAGCCGCCGACTAGCGGACTACAATGAGCAGTTCTTC
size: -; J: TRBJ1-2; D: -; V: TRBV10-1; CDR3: CASKTGDWDGYTF; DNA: TGCGCCAGCAAGACAGGTGATTGGGATGGCTACACCTTC
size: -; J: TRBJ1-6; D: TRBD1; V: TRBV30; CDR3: CAWSAGQDNSPLHF; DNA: TGTGCCTGGAGTGCGGGACAGGATAATTCACCCCTCCACTTT
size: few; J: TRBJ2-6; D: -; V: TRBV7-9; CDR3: CASSLRATGANVLTF; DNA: TGTGCCAGCAGCTTGCGGGCTACTGGGGCCAACGTCCTGACTTTC
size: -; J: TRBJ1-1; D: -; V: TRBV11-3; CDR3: CASSSPGGGVTEAFF; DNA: TGTGCCAGCAGCTCCCCGGGGGGGGGAGTCACTGAAGCTTTCTTT
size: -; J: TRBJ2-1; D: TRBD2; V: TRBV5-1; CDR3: CASSPLQLAGVDNEQFF; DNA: TGCGCCAGCAGCCCCCTACAACTAGCGGGGGTAGACAATGAGCAGTTCTTC
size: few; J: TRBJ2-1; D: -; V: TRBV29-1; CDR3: CSVNGDNEQFF; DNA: TGCAGCGTAAACGGTGACAATGAGCAGTTCTTC
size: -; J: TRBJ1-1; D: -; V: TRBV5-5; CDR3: CASSLLRMNTEAFF; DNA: TGTGCCAGCAGCTTACTACGCATGAACACTGAAGCTTTCTTT
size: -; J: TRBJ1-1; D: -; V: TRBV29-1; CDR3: CSVGGTEGVNTEAFF; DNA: TGCAGCGTTGGTGGAACTGAGGGGGTGAACACTGAAGCTTTCTTT
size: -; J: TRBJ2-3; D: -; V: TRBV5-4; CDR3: CASSLGTGLELSTDTQYF; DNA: TGTGCCAGCAGCTTGGGAACGGGACTCGAGCTTAGCACAGATACGCAGTATTTT
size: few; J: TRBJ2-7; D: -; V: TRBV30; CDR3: CAWRRPGETYEQYF; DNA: TGTGCCTGGAGACGACCGGGGGAGACCTACGAGCAGTACTTC
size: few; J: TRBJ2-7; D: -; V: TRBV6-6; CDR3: CASSLTGPYEQYF; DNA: TGTGCCAGCAGCCTGACAGGTCCCTACGAGCAGTACTTC
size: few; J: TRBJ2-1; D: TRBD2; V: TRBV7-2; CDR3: CASSRLAAANNEQFF; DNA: TGTGCCAGCAGTCGCCTAGCGGCGGCTAACAATGAGCAGTTCTTC
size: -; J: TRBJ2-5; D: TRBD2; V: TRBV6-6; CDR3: CASTPLAGGSETQYF; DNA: TGTGCCAGCACCCCTTTAGCGGGGGGATCGGAGACCCAGTACTTC
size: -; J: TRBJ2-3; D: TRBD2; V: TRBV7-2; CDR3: CASSLVVTSGRGGTDTQYF; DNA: TGTGCCAGCAGCTTAGTTGTGACTAGCGGGAGAGGGGGCACAGATACGCAGTATTTT
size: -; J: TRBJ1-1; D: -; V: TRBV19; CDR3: CASIGQGNVAFF; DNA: TGTGCCAGTATCGGGCAGGGGAATGTAGCTTTCTTT
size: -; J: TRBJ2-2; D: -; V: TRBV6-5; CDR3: CASSEEGNTGELFF; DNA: TGTGCCAGCAGCGAAGAGGGGAACACCGGGGAGCTGTTTTTT
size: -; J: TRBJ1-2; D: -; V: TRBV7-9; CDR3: CASSPAQGNYGYTF; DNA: TGTGCCAGCAGCCCCGCACAGGGAAACTATGGCTACACCTTC
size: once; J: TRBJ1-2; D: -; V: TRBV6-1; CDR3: CASSELHTYGYTF; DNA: TGTGCCAGCAGTGAGTTACATACCTATGGCTACACCTTC
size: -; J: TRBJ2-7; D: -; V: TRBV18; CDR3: CASSPLGSSYEQYF; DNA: TGTGCCAGCTCACCATTGGGGAGCTCCTACGAGCAGTACTTC
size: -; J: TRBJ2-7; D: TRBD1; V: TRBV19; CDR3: CASSTTGTGGFYEQYF; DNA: TGTGCCAGTAGTACAACCGGGACAGGGGGATTCTACGAGCAGTACTTC
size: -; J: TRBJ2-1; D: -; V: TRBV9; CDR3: CASSPGTYLEQFF; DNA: TGTGCCAGCAGCCCCGGGACTTACCTCGAGCAGTTCTTC
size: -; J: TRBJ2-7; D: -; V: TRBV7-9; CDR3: CASSPWDNGEQYF; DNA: TGTGCCAGCAGCCCATGGGACAACGGGGAGCAGTACTTC
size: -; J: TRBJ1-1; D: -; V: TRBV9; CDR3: CASSPSAGYNTEAFF; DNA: TGTGCCAGCAGCCCCTCAGCGGGGTACAACACTGAAGCTTTCTTT
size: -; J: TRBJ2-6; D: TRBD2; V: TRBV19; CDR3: CASTPRAGGTGANVLTF; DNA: TGTGCCAGTACCCCACGGGCGGGAGGGACTGGGGCCAACGTCCTGACTTTC
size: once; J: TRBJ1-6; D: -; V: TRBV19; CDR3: CASSSSSSYNSPLHF; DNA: TGTGCCAGTAGTTCGTCTTCCTCCTATAATTCACCCCTCCACTTT
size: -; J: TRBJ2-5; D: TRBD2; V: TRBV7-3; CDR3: CASSPGGSGRPETQYF; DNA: TGTGCCAGCAGCCCCGGGGGGTCAGGGCGCCCTGAGACCCAGTACTTC
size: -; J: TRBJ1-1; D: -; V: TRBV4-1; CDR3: CASSQVFGSQGAFF; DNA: TGCGCCAGCAGCCAAGTATTTGGTAGTCAGGGGGCTTTCTTT
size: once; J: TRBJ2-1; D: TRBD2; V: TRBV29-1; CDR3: CSARGGTSGRGAYNEQFF; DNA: TGCAGCGCCAGAGGGGGGACTAGCGGGAGGGGGGCGTACAATGAGCAGTTCTTC
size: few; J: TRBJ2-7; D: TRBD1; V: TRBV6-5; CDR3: CASEAGGYEQYF; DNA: TGTGCCAGCGAAGCAGGGGGCTACGAGCAGTACTTC
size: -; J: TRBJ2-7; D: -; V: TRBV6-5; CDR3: CASSTGYEQYF; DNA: TGTGCCAGCAGTACGGGTTACGAGCAGTACTTC
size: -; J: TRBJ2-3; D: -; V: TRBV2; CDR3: CASSVLATDTQYF; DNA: TGTGCCAGCAGCGTACTAGCTACAGATACGCAGTATTTT
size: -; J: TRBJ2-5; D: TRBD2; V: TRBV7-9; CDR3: CASSSILLAGKETQYF; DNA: TGTGCCAGCAGCTCAATACTACTAGCGGGAAAGGAGACCCAGTACTTC
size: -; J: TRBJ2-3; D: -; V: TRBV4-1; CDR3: CASSQVAPTDTQYF; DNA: TGCGCCAGCAGCCAAGTAGCCCCCACAGATACGCAGTATTTT
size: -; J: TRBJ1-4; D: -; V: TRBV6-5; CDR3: CASSYGPREKLFF; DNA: TGTGCCAGCAGTTACGGTCCGCGGGAAAAACTGTTTTTT
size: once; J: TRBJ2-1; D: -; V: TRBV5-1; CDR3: CASSLQGGKLNEQFF; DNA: TGCGCCAGCAGCCTACAGGGGGGGAAGCTTAATGAGCAGTTCTTC
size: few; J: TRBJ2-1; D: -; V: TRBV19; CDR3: CASSIGTGVGNEQFF; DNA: TGTGCCAGTAGTATAGGGACGGGGGTGGGTAATGAGCAGTTCTTC
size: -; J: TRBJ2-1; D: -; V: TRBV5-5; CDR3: CASGIPPYNEQFF; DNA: TGTGCCAGCGGCATCCCTCCGTACAATGAGCAGTTCTTC
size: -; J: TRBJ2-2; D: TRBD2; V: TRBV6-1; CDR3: CASTGLAENTGELFF; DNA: TGTGCCAGCACGGGACTAGCGGAGAACACCGGGGAGCTGTTTTTT
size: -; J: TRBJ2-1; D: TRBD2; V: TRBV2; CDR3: CASRGPGLSYNEQFF; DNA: TGTGCCAGCCGTGGTCCGGGACTATCTTACAATGAGCAGTTCTTC
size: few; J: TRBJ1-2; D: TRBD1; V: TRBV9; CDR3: CASSPRTGAQYGYTF; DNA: TGTGCCAGCAGCCCTCGGACAGGGGCGCAGTATGGCTACACCTTC
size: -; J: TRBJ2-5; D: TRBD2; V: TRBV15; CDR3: CATSPRRGGPPQETQYF; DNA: TGTGCCACCAGCCCCCGGAGGGGAGGGCCCCCTCAAGAGACCCAGTACTTC
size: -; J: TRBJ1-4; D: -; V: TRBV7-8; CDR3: CASSLVRGAGRKLFF; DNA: TGTGCCAGCAGCTTAGTCCGTGGGGCCGGCAGGAAACTGTTTTTT